This T cell receptor (beta chain) is drawn from a study of blood T cell repertoires in COVID-19. Overall study context: Sites in the United States, Italy and Spain provided acute and convalescent COVID-19 samples. In each case, the material was cDNA or gDNA derived from T cells, B-cell-depleted T cells, or PBMCs.

Produced via immunoSEQ multiplex PCR; TCRdb's table is partial and in-frame only. The data contain roughly 120,000 clones, 75% to 85% of them singletons. The germline V and J ends were trimmed by 5 bases and 12 bases, with 11 bases remaining between them. CDR1 is MNHEY, CDR2 SVGAGI, per germline. The CDR3 sequence is 11 residues long. The TCR was taken from a woman aged 80 or over with acute or convalescent COVID-19. The rearrangement joins TRBV6-5 to TRBJ2-1, with a possible D match to TRBD2 (5 bases). The sample consisted of peripheral blood. In nucleotides, the CDR3 is TGTGCCAGCAGTATAGAGGGCGTGCAGTTCTTC. This gives the protein CASSIEGVQFF.